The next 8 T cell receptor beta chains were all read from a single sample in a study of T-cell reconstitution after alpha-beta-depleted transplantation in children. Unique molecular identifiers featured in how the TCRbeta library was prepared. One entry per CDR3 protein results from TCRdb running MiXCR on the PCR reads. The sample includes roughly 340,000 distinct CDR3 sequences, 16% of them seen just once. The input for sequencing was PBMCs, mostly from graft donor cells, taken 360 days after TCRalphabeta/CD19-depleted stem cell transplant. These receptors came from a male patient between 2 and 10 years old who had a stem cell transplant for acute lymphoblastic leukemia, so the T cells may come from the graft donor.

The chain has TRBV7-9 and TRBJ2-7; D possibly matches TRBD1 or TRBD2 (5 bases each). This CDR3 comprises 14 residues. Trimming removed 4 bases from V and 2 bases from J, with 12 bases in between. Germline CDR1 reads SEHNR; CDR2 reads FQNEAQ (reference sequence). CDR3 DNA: TGTGCCAGCAGCTCGGGACCTGTTACCTACGAGCAGTACTTC. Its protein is CASSSGPVTYEQYF. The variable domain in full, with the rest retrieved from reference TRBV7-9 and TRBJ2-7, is DTGVSQNPRHKITKRGQNVTFRCDPISEHNRLYWYRQTLGQGPEFLTYFQNEAQLEKSRLLSDRFSAERPKGSFSTLEIQRTEQGDSAMYLCASSSGPVTYEQYFGPGTRLTVT.

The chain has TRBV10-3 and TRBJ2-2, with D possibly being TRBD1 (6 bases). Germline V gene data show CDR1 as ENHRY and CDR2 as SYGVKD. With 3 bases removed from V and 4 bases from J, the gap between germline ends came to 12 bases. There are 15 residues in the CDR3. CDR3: CAISDEGTLTGELFF. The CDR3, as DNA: TGTGCCATCAGTGACGAAGGGACACTCACCGGGGAGCTGTTTTTT.

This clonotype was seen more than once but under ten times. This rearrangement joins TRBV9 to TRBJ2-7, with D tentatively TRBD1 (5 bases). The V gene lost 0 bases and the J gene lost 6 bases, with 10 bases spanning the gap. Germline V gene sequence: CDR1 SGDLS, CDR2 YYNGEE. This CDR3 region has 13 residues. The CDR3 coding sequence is TGTGCCAGCAGCGTAGAGGGAAGGGGCGAGCAGTACTTC. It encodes CASSVEGRGEQYF.

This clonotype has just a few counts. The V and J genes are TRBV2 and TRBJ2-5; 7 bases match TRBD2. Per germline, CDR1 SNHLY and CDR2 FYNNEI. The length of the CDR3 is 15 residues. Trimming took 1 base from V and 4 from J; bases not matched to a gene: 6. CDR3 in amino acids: CASSEGTGGGETQYF. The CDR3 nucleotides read TGTGCCAGCAGTGAAGGAACGGGAGGCGGAGAGACCCAGTACTTC.

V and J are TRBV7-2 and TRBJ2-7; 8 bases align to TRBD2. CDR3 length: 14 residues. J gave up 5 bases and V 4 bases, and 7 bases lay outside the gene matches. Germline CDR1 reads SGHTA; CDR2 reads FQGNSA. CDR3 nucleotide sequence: TGTGCCAGCAGCTCCCCTAGCGGGTATGACGAGCAGTACTTC. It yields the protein CASSSPSGYDEQYF.

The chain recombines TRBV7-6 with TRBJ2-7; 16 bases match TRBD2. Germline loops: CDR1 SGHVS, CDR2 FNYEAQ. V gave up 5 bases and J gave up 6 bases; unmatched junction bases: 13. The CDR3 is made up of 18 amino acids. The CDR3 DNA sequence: TGTGCCAGCAGCAAGGGACTAGCGGGAGGGCCTCCAGTTTCCGAGCAGTACTTC. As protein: CASSKGLAGGPPVSEQYF.

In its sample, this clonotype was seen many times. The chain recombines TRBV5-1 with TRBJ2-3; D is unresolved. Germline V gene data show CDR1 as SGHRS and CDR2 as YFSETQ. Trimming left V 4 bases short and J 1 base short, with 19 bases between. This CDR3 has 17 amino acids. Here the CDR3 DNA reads TGCGCCAGCAGCAATGGATTTCCGATTTCTGGCACAGATACGCAGTATTTT. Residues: CASSNGFPISGTDTQYF. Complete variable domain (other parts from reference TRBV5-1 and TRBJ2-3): KAGVTQTPRYLIKTRGQQVTLSCSPISGHRSVSWYQQTPGQGLQFLFEYFSETQRNKGNFPGRFSGRQFSNSRSEMNVSTLELGDSALYLCASSNGFPISGTDTQYFGPGTRLTVL.

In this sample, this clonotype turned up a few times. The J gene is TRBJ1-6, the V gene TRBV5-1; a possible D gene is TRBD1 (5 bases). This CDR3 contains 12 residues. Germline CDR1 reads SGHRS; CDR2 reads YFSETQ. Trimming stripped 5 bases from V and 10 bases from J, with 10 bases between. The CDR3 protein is CASRVGESPLHF. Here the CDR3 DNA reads TGCGCCAGCAGGGTAGGGGAATCACCCCTCCACTTT.